This T cell receptor beta chain stems from a study of CD8 T cells in Susac syndrome. An amount of RNA that ranged from about 0.45 to 1 ug was reverse transcribed with random hexamers. A multiplex approach, immunoSEQ multiplex PCR, amplified TCR beta CDR3 across 54 Vbeta and 13 Jbeta. TCRdb passed the immunoSEQ multiplex PCR reads through MiXCR, listing each CDR3 protein once. The table shows 180,000 or so distinct CDR3 sequences, with almost 96% occurring only once. V gave up 1 base and J gave up 11 bases; unmatched junction bases: 6. The CDR3 covers 13 residues. Germline CDR1 DFQATT, CDR2 SNEGSKA (reference sequence). High-throughput TCR beta sequencing covered peripheral CD8+ and CD4+ T cells. Included as multiple sclerosis controls were treatment-naive patients who had stable or active relapsing-remitting disease. Bulk CD8+ and CD4+ cells came from magnetic negative isolation; CD8+ TEMRA by FACS.

This chain joins TRBV20-1 and TRBJ2-1; TRBD2 agrees at 9 bases. The sequence came from a human donor with multiple sclerosis. Input material: CD4+ T cells from PBMCs. CDR3 bases: TGCAGTGCTAGAGTGGGGCTAGCGGGAAAGCAGTTCTTC. Translation gives CSARVGLAGKQFF.